This T cell receptor beta chain was found in a study of T cells after yellow fever vaccination. Whole-study context: SMART-Seq v4 Ultra Low Input served to prepare low-cell-number fractions.

The CDR3 spans 14 residues. With 3 bases removed from V and 4 bases from J, the gap between germline ends came to 15 bases. The germline V gene encodes CDR1 DFQATT and CDR2 SNEGSKA (reference sequence). This clonotype was seen ten or more times. In TCRdb, the 5' RACE reads were re-called with MiXCR into one record per CDR3 protein. The sample includes roughly 30,000 distinct CDR3 sequences, roughly 6.3% of them seen just once. Overall study results and limits: A limited proportion of clonotypes was detected within both the CD4 and CD8 compartments. Almost all vaccine-responding clonotypes were not detected in the sorted memory subsets at the day 0 time point. At around 95% for CD4 and approximately 88% for CD8, most primary-vaccination clones showed up again after the booster.

This chain uses TRBV20-1 with TRBJ2-5; perhaps TRBD1 as D (6 bases). The receptor comes from a man younger than 40 who received the YFV17D yellow fever vaccine. This sample comprised PBMCs, either bulk or a sorted T-cell subset (CD4+, CD8+, memory, or dextramer-sorted; not recorded which), obtained on the day of the yellow fever booster vaccination. The CDR3 is CSARSQGLRETQYF. CDR3 DNA sequence: TGCAGTGCTAGGTCACAGGGCCTGAGAGAGACCCAGTACTTC.